A selection of T cell receptor beta chains follows, all from one sample in a study of blood T cell repertoires in COVID-19. Sequenced by immunoSEQ multiplex PCR; TCRdb stores in-frame clones only, minus some. The repertoire consists of roughly 76,000 clones, with around 88% occurring once and the leading ten covering under 9.5%. Sequenced sample: peripheral blood. The receptors stem from a man aged 25 to 40 with acute or convalescent COVID-19. Both conserved end residues are part of each CDR3. Fields, in order: V gene, D gene, CDR3 protein. The D gene is left open where the match is weak.

v_call: TRBV21-1; d_call: NA; cdr3_aa: CASSKTQGRYEQYF
v_call: TRBV11-2; d_call: TRBD2; cdr3_aa: CASSLSGRGWETQYF
v_call: TRBV2; d_call: NA; cdr3_aa: CASSSLIEPPQHF
v_call: TRBV15; d_call: NA; cdr3_aa: CATSRPTGFDRGYTF
v_call: TRBV6-4; d_call: TRBD2; cdr3_aa: CASSGLTSGFWVITDTQYF
v_call: TRBV7-9; d_call: NA; cdr3_aa: CASSLSGYEQYF
v_call: TRBV15; d_call: NA; cdr3_aa: CATSSLPTGTSSEQYF
v_call: TRBV29-1; d_call: TRBD1; cdr3_aa: CSVHPTGTGEAFF
v_call: TRBV14; d_call: TRBD2; cdr3_aa: CASSQKSGSPYNEQFF
v_call: TRBV23-1; d_call: NA; cdr3_aa: CASSHTPPGMNTEAFF
v_call: TRBV9; d_call: TRBD1; cdr3_aa: CASSGGDSQETQYF
v_call: TRBV28; d_call: TRBD1; cdr3_aa: CATDWTGGNSPLHF
v_call: TRBV28; d_call: TRBD1; cdr3_aa: CAGDRGHSGNTIYF
v_call: TRBV28; d_call: NA; cdr3_aa: CASSQASPLHF
v_call: TRBV4-3; d_call: TRBD2; cdr3_aa: CASSQDGTSGRRDNEQFF
v_call: TRBV9; d_call: TRBD2; cdr3_aa: CASSPSGTSGDEQYF
v_call: TRBV28; d_call: NA; cdr3_aa: CASSPQGRETQYF
v_call: TRBV29-1; d_call: TRBD1; cdr3_aa: CSVSLPGQQNNEQFF
v_call: TRBV5-1; d_call: TRBD1; cdr3_aa: CASSLFSQTGAIQETQYF
v_call: TRBV13; d_call: NA; cdr3_aa: CASARRLAKNIQYF